This T cell receptor beta chain was found in a study of post-analysis software for immune sequencing data. Overall study context: The courses of disease that were included comprised relapsing-remitting, secondary progressive and progressive-relapsing multiple sclerosis.

V lost 5 bases, J lost 6 bases, and 8 bases stayed unmatched. The CDR3 loop spans 15 amino acids. Germline loops: CDR1 SGHAT, CDR2 FQNNGV. Study-wide results and caveats: Significantly decreased normalized Chao1 diversity was recorded for multiple sclerosis patients relative to controls. Patients had higher frequencies than controls of roughly five TRBV segments, including TRBV5-6, TRBV5-1 and TRBV20-1.

Unique molecular identifiers featured in each of the TCR beta cDNA libraries. TCRdb recomputed calls from the PCR reads with MiXCR, one row per CDR3 protein. The top ten clones hold about an eighth of a sample with a few hundred thousand distinct CDR3 sequences, about a third of them seen once. With regard to this clonotype: What it recognizes is unknown.

What was sequenced was blood. The source of this sequence is a girl under 18 with multiple sclerosis. The genes are TRBV11-2 and TRBJ2-1; 9 positions match TRBD2. The CDR3 here is CASSPGLAFCNEQFF. CDR3 bases: TGTGCCAGCAGCCCCGGACTAGCGTTTTGCAATGAGCAGTTCTTC. The variable domain in full, completed from reference TRBV11-2 and TRBJ2-1, reads EAGVAQSPRYKIIEKRQSVAFWCNPISGHATLYWYQQILGQGPKLLIQFQNNGVVDDSQLPKDRFSAERLKGVDSTLKIQPAKLEDSAVYLCASSPGLAFCNEQFFGPGTRLTVL.